These 11 T cell receptor beta chains share one sample of origin, sequenced in a study of T cell changes during pregnancy in multiple sclerosis. Sequenced by immunoSEQ multiplex PCR; TCRdb stores in-frame clones only, minus some. The sample has around 130,000 clones; around 93% are singletons. The sequencing used peripheral blood, collected before pregnancy. These receptors were obtained from a female donor with multiple sclerosis, enrolled in a pregnancy study.

J is TRBJ2-2 and V is TRBV7-9; D remains ambiguous. The CDR3 runs to 14 residues. Between the trimmed V and J ends, which lost 2 bases and 5 bases, there was a span of 9 bases. Germline-derived CDR1 and CDR2 are SEHNR and FQNEAQ (reference sequence). The CDR3 spells CASSLTTNTGELFF. In DNA form, the CDR3 reads TGTGCCAGCAGCTTAACCACTAATACCGGGGAGCTGTTTTTT.

As to this clone: The sample has other DNA sequences that encode this CDR3 too. The genes are TRBV6-6 and TRBJ1-4; D possibly corresponds to TRBD1 (6 bases). The V gene's germline CDR1 is MNHNY and CDR2 SVGAGI (reference sequence). Deletions cut 5 bases from V and 7 bases from J, with 20 bases between. The CDR3 extends over 16 amino acids. The CDR3 protein is CASSTPSTGSSEKLFF. DNA of the CDR3: TGTGCCAGCAGTACCCCCTCGACAGGAAGTTCTGAAAAACTGTTTTTT.

The chain couples TRBV2 to TRBJ2-3, with D perhaps matching TRBD1 (5 bases). Germline V gene data show CDR1 as SNHLY and CDR2 as FYNNEI. Trimming removed 4 bases at V and 4 bases at J, with 15 bases between. This CDR3 spans 15 amino acids. CDR3 coding DNA: TGTGCCAGCAGTGGGACATACCTTGGGTCAGATACGCAGTATTTT. Translating it yields CASSGTYLGSDTQYF.

V gene TRBV19 combines with J gene TRBJ2-3; 9 positions match TRBD2. Germline V CDR1 and CDR2: LNHDA, SQIVND (reference sequence). The CDR3 loop spans 16 amino acids. The junction had 14 bases not matched to a gene; V was cut back by 6 bases and J by 7 bases. In nucleotides, the CDR3 is TGTGCCAGTAGCGCCGAATGGGCGGGAGGGCCTAATACGCAGTATTTT. This codes for CASSAEWAGGPNTQYF.

The V and J genes are TRBV5-1 and TRBJ2-5; 8 nucleotides match TRBD1. CDR3 length: 17 residues. Per germline, CDR1 SGHRS and CDR2 YFSETQ. Trimming removed 2 bases from V and 5 bases from J; junction bases left unmatched: 14. CDR3 region: CASSLTSGTGAVETQYF. The CDR3 nucleotides are TGCGCCAGCAGCTTAACCTCTGGGACAGGTGCGGTGGAGACCCAGTACTTC.

The chain uses TRBV27 and TRBJ2-1; D uncertain. V dropped 7 bases and J dropped 8 bases, with 12 bases sitting between them. The germline CDR1 and CDR2 sequences are MNHEY and SMNVEV (reference sequence). This CDR3 is 12 amino acids long. CDR3 sequence (DNA): TGTGCCAGCACCTCCCGGGTGGATGAGCAGTTCTTC. Encoded protein: CASTSRVDEQFF.

Here the CDR3 reads CASSPPAGTDRNQPQHF. The CDR3 DNA is TGTGCCAGCTCACCACCAGCCGGGACAGATCGGAATCAGCCCCAGCATTTT. V and J are TRBV18 and TRBJ1-5; 7 bases line up with TRBD1. The CDR3 sequence is 17 residues long. With V trimmed by 0 bases and J by 4 bases, 9 bases remained unmatched. Germline lookup yields CDR1 KGHSH and CDR2 LQKENI.

V gene TRBV27 combines with J gene TRBJ2-7; 8 nucleotides align to TRBD1. This CDR3 is 14 amino acids long. The V gene's germline CDR1 is MNHEY and CDR2 SMNVEV (reference sequence). V trimming: 3 bases; J trimming: 8 bases; junction bases outside the gene matches: 9. The CDR3 sequence is CASSFQGTGAKQYF. CDR3 bases: TGTGCCAGCAGTTTCCAGGGGACAGGAGCGAAGCAGTACTTC.

This sequence joins TRBV28 and TRBJ1-5; D is unclear. The CDR3 runs 15 residues. CDR1 is MDHEN, CDR2 SYDVKM, per germline. V lost 10 bases, J lost 1 base, and 17 bases lay in between. DNA for the CDR3: TGTGCCACCCGGGGAGGGTTCTACAGCAATCAGCCCCAGCATTTT. It codes for CATRGGFYSNQPQHF.

This clone was counted a single time. This chain joins TRBV5-1 and TRBJ1-4, with TRBD1 matching 8 bases. CDR1 and CDR2 from the germline V gene are SGHRS and YFSETQ. Trimming at V came to 0 bases and at J to 8 bases, leaving 6 bases not matched to a gene. This CDR3 spans 15 amino acids. The DNA of the CDR3 is TGCGCCAGCAGCTTGGCCGACAGGGGTGGAGAAAAACTGTTTTTT. This sequence encodes CASSLADRGGEKLFF.

The chain is built from TRBV10-3 and TRBJ2-3; 10 nucleotides line up with TRBD2. V shed 10 bases, J shed 1 base, and the junction held 5 bases outside the gene matches. From germline, CDR1 is ENHRY and CDR2 SYGVKD. CDR3 length equals 14 residues. The CDR3 DNA reads TGTGCCAGCTCAAGCGGGAGGGGCACAGATACGCAGTATTTT. It yields the protein CASSSGRGTDTQYF.